Listed below are T cell receptor beta chains from one sample, sequenced in a study of response to subunit inactivated influenza vaccine. TCRdb reprocessed the RT-PCR reads via MiXCR and lists one record per CDR3 protein. The sample carries under 850,000 distinct CDR3 sequences, under 20% recorded once. Sequencing used PBMCs from blood, obtained about 5 days after vaccination. All receptors come from a man aged 50-59 years who received an inactivated influenza vaccine. The CDR3 runs from the conserved cysteine through the conserved F or W. A D gene is named only where the DNA matches it firmly. Clone size is given for some rows only: seen once, a few or many times, or a class if the clone is expanded.

TRBJ2-6 | NA | TRBV7-2 | few | TGTGCCAGCTCCCGGGGGAACTCTGGGGCCAACGTCCTGACTTTC | CASSRGNSGANVLTF
TRBJ1-1 | NA | TRBV28 | NA | TGTGCCAGCATGGTTCCGGTCCGGAACACTGAAGCTTTCTTT | CASMVPVRNTEAFF
TRBJ2-7 | NA | TRBV6-1 | NA | TGTGCCAGCAGCCCCGGGGGAGGCTACTACGAGCAGTACTTC | CASSPGGGYYEQYF
TRBJ2-1 | NA | TRBV27 | few | TGTGCCAGCAGTTTAATCGTCACAGGGTCATACAATGAGCAGTTCTTC | CASSLIVTGSYNEQFF
TRBJ2-5 | NA | TRBV10-3 | NA | TGTGCCATCAGTGGAAGGGGGACTGAGACCCAGTACTTC | CAISGRGTETQYF
TRBJ2-4 | TRBD1 | TRBV6-2/TRBV6-3 | many | TGTGCCAGCAGTACTCGACAGGGGATAGATACCAAAAACATTCAGTACTTC | CASSTRQGIDTKNIQYF
TRBJ2-7 | TRBD2 | TRBV7-2 | few | TGTGCCAGCAGCTTAGACGTGGGCGGGGGGTACTACGAGCAGTACTTC | CASSLDVGGGYYEQYF
TRBJ2-7 | NA | TRBV7-8 | NA | TGTGCCAGCAGCGCGGAGGTAGCGGACTACGAGCAGTACTTC | CASSAEVADYEQYF
TRBJ1-2 | TRBD1 | TRBV9 | NA | TGTGCCAGCAGCGTAGGGGACAGGGGGAACTATGGCTACACCTTC | CASSVGDRGNYGYTF
TRBJ2-7 | NA | TRBV7-6 | NA | TGTGCCAGCAGCCCAGCGGTAGGAGTAGCCGGGCAGTACTTC | CASSPAVGVAGQYF
TRBJ1-6 | NA | TRBV20-1 | few | TGCAGTGCTAGAGATGTTTCACCCCTCCACTTT | CSARDVSPLHF
TRBJ2-5 | NA | TRBV30 | NA | TGTGCCTGGAGTGAGGCAGTCACAATCCAAGAGACCCAGTACTTC | CAWSEAVTIQETQYF
TRBJ2-5 | NA | TRBV5-1 | NA | TGCGCCAGCAGCTCGTTCCAGGGTTCGGAGACCCAGTACTTC | CASSSFQGSETQYF
TRBJ1-1 | NA | TRBV6-5 | NA | TGTGCCAGTCACGGTCCGAACACTGAAGCTTTCTTT | CASHGPNTEAFF
TRBJ2-2 | NA | TRBV4-2 | few | TGTGCCAGCAGAAAAGAGGAACTTGTCGGGGAGCTGTTTTTT | CASRKEELVGELFF
TRBJ1-1 | NA | TRBV2 | NA | TGTGCCAGCCTTCATCCAGTGGTCGCTTTCTTT | CASLHPVVAFF
TRBJ2-7 | NA | TRBV7-9 | NA | TGTGCCAGCAGCCGGGGGCAGGACAACTACGAGCAGTACTTC | CASSRGQDNYEQYF
TRBJ2-3 | TRBD2 | TRBV24-1 | NA | TGTGCCACCAGTGCTCGGCTAGCGGGAGGCGCAGATACGCAGTATTTT | CATSARLAGGADTQYF
TRBJ1-4 | NA | TRBV7-9 | NA | TGTGCCAGCAGGAAAGACGGAGCTAATGAAAAACTGTTTTTT | CASRKDGANEKLFF
TRBJ2-7 | NA | TRBV6-6 | few | TGTGCCAGCAGCCGAACTTACTCCTACGAGCAGTACTTC | CASSRTYSYEQYF
TRBJ2-1 | TRBD2 | TRBV4-3 | few | TGCGCCAGCAGCCAAGATCGCCTAGCGGGGGGTGATGAGCAGTTCTTC | CASSQDRLAGGDEQFF
TRBJ2-3 | TRBD2 | TRBV20-1 | NA | TGCAGTTCAAGGCCTAGCGGGGAGACAGATACGCAGTATTTT | CSSRPSGETDTQYF
TRBJ2-2 | NA | TRBV7-9 | few | TGTGCCAGCAGCTTGGGGGGCTGGGTCACCGGGGAGCTGTTTTTT | CASSLGGWVTGELFF
TRBJ2-2 | NA | TRBV9 | NA | TGTGCCAGCTCAAGCGTAGGATCCGGGGAGCTGTTTTTT | CASSSVGSGELFF
TRBJ1-1 | TRBD1 | TRBV5-1 | few | TGCGCCAGCAGCATACCGGGACAGGGGAACACTGAAGCTTTCTTT | CASSIPGQGNTEAFF
TRBJ2-5 | NA | TRBV5-5 | NA | TGTGCCAGCAGCTTGGCCCCCGGCAGGGTGGAGACCCAGTACTTC | CASSLAPGRVETQYF
TRBJ2-7 | NA | TRBV28 | NA | TGTGCCAGCAGGCCCGCAGGGGGGACTAACGAGCAGTACTTC | CASRPAGGTNEQYF
TRBJ2-2 | TRBD1 | TRBV4-2 | NA | TGTGCCAGCAGCCTCGGACAGGCCGACACCGGGGAGCTGTTTTTT | CASSLGQADTGELFF
TRBJ2-5 | NA | TRBV5-1 | many | TGCGCCAGCAGCTTGTGGAGATCGGAGACCCAGTACTTC | CASSLWRSETQYF
TRBJ2-1 | TRBD1 | TRBV5-1 | NA | TGCGCCAGCAGCTTGGGTACATGGGGACAGGGCCACAATGAGCAGTTCTTC | CASSLGTWGQGHNEQFF
TRBJ1-5 | NA | TRBV6-1 | few | TGTGCCAGCAGCCCGGTAGGAAATAGCAATCAGCCCCAGCATTTT | CASSPVGNSNQPQHF
TRBJ1-3 | NA | TRBV12-3/TRBV12-4 | few | TGTGCCAGCAGGTCGGGCCTACTTAGGGACACCATATATTTT | CASRSGLLRDTIYF
TRBJ2-2 | TRBD2 | TRBV24-1 | few | TGTGCCACCAGTGATCAGCTAGCGGGGGTTCGCACCGGGGAGCTGTTTTTT | CATSDQLAGVRTGELFF
TRBJ2-3 | NA | TRBV27 | NA | TGTGCCAGCACCCCTAACCGGGACGCGACAGATACGCAGTATTTT | CASTPNRDATDTQYF
TRBJ2-7 | TRBD2 | TRBV19 | few | TGTGCCAGTAGGTCTCGGGGCGGGAGCTCCTACGAGCAGTACTTC | CASRSRGGSSYEQYF
TRBJ2-1 | TRBD2 | TRBV29-1 | few | TGCAGCGTAGGGACCGGGACTATTAATGAGCAGTTCTTC | CSVGTGTINEQFF
TRBJ2-1 | TRBD2 | TRBV30 | few | TGTGCCTGGAGTGTACTGAGGGGAGACCCTAGCGGGAGCTCCTACAATGAGCAGTTCTTC | CAWSVLRGDPSGSSYNEQFF
TRBJ2-3 | NA | TRBV20-1 | NA | TGCAGCCAAACAGGAGATACGCAGTATTTT | CSQTGDTQYF
TRBJ1-2 | TRBD1 | TRBV18 | NA | TGTGCCAGCTCACCACGGGACAGTATTGGCTACACCTTC | CASSPRDSIGYTF